This T cell receptor beta chain was observed in a study of blood T cell repertoires in COVID-19. Study background: COVID-19 samples from acute and convalescent phases originated in the United States, Italy and Spain.

Sequenced by immunoSEQ multiplex PCR; TCRdb stores in-frame clones only, minus some. The repertoire holds approximately 170,000 clones, with 89% as singletons. The CDR3 extends over 13 amino acids. Deletions cut 6 bases from V and 7 bases from J, with 12 bases between. For this clone: In the same sample, other DNA sequences code for this CDR3.

Sequenced input: PBMCs or T cells enriched from blood (not recorded which). The receptor comes from a woman younger than 35 who had recovered from COVID-19. This sequence joins TRBV12-3 or TRBV12-4 and TRBJ1-4; unclear D gene. The CDR3 region has the DNA TGTGCCAGCAGCTCGAGACGGGGTGAAAAACTGTTTTTT. Protein product: CASSSRRGEKLFF.